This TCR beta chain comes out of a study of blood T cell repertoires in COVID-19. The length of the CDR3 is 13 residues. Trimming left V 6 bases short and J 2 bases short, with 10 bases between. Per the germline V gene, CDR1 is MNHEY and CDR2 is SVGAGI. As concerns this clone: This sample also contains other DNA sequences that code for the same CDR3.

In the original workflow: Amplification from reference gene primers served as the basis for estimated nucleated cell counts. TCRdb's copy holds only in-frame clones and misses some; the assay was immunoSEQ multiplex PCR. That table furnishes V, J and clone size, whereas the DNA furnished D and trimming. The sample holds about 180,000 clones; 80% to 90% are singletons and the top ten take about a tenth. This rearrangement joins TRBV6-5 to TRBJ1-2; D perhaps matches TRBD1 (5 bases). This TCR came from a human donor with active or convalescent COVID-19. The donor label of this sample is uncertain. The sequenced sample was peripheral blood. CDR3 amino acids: CASSRDRNYGYTF. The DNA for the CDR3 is TGTGCCAGCAGCCGAGACAGAAACTATGGCTACACCTTC.